This T cell receptor beta chain was found in a study of shared clonotypes between healthy human individuals. The CDR3 has 15 residues. Germline V gene sequence: CDR1 MNHNS, CDR2 SASEGT. V lost 6 bases and J lost 2; bases outside the gene matches: 6. It was roughly 190 ng DNA, 33,000 or so T cell genomes, that sorted-subset replicate PCRs used. Profiling relied on immunoSEQ multiplex PCR, and the TCRdb table lists in-frame clones only, not all of them. The table has 2 million to 3 million clones, approximately 93% seen once. The sample was naive CD4+ T cells from PBMCs. Subset defined: CD45RA+ positively selected. The genes are TRBV6-1 and TRBJ2-7; 11 bases align to TRBD2. The receptor comes from a young man in good health. Some clones in this sample may be carry-over from other donors' samples. CDR3 amino acids: CASSAGTSGTYEQYF. CDR3 sequence (DNA): TGTGCCAGCAGCGCCGGGACTAGCGGAACCTACGAGCAGTACTTC.